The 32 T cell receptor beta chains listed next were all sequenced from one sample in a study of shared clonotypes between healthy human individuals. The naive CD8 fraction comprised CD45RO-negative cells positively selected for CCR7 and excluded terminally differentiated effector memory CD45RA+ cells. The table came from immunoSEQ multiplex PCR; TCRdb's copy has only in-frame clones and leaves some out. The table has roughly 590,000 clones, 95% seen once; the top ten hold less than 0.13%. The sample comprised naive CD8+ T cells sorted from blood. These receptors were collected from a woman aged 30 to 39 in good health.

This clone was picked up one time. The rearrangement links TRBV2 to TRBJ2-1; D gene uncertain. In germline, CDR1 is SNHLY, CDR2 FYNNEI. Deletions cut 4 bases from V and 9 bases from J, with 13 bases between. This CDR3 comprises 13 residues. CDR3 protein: CASSGSRKAEQFF. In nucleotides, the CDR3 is TGTGCCAGCAGTGGGTCCAGAAAAGCTGAGCAGTTCTTC.

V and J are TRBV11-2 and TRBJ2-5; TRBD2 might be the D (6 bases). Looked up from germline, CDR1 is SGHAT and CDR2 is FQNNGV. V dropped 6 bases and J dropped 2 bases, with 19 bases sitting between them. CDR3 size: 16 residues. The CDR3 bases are TGTGCCAGCAGTTCGGGCCCGGGGGTTGATCAAGAGACCCAGTACTTC. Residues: CASSSGPGVDQETQYF.

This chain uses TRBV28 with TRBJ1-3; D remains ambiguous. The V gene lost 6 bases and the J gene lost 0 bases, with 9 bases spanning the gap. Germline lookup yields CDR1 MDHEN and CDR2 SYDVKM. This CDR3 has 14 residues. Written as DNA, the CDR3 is TGTGCCAGCAGCCCCCTGAGCTCTGGAAACACCATATATTTT. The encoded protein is CASSPLSSGNTIYF.

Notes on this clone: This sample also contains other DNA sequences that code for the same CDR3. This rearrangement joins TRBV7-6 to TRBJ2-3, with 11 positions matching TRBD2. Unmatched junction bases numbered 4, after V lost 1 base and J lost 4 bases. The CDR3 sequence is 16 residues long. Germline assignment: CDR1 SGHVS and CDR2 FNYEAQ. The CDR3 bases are TGTGCCAGCAGCTTAGTATCTAGCGGGAGGTCAGATACGCAGTATTTT. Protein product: CASSLVSSGRSDTQYF.

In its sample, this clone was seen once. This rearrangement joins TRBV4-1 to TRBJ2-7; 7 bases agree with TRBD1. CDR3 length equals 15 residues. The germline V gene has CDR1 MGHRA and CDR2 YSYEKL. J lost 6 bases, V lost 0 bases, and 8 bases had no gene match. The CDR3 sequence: CASSQDEQGLGEQYF. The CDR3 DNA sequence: TGCGCCAGCAGCCAAGATGAACAGGGGTTGGGCGAGCAGTACTTC.

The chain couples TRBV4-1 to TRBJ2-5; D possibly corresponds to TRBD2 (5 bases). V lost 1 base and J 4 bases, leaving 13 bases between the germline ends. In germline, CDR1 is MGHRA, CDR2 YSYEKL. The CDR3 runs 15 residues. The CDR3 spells CASSQANGVVETQYF. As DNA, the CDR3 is TGCGCCAGCAGCCAAGCGAACGGGGTAGTAGAGACCCAGTACTTC.

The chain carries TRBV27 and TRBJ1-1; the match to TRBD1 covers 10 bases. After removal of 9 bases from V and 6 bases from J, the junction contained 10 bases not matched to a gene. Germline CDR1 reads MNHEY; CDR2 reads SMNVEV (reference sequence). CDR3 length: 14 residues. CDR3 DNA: TGTGCCAGTAGAACGAGTGACAGGGGGCCTGAAGCTTTCTTT. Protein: CASRTSDRGPEAFF.

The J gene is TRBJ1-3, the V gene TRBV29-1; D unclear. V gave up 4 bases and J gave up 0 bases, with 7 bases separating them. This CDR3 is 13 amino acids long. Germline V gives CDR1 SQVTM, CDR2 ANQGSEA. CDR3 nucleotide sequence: TGCAGCGTTGTTTATACCTCTGGAAACACCATATATTTT. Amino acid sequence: CSVVYTSGNTIYF.

CDR3 residues: CASSFGQGPWEQYF. The CDR3 coding sequence is TGTGCCAGCAGTTTCGGACAGGGCCCCTGGGAGCAGTACTTC. This sequence joins TRBV27 and TRBJ2-7; 8 bases align to TRBD1. The V and J ends lost 3 bases and 7 bases, in that order; junction bases with no gene match: 8. This CDR3 has 14 amino acids. The germline CDR1 and CDR2 sequences are MNHEY and SMNVEV (reference sequence).

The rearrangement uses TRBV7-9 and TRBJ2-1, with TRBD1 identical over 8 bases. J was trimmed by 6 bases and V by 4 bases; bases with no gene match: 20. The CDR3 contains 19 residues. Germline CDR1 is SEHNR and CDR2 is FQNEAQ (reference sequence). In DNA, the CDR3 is TGTGCCAGCAGCTCCCCGACAGGGGTGTTTGTGGGCGGCTCCAATGAGCAGTTCTTC. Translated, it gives CASSSPTGVFVGGSNEQFF.

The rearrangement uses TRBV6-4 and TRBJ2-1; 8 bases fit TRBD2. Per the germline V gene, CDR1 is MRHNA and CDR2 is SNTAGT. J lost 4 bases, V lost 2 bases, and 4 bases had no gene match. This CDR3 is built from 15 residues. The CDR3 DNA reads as TGTGCCAGCAGTGACGTAGCGGGGAGATACAATGAGCAGTTCTTC. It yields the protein CASSDVAGRYNEQFF.

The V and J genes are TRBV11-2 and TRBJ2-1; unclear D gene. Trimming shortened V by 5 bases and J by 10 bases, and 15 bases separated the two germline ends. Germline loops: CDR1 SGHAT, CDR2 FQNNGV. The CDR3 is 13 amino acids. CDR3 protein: CASSPTEIREQFF. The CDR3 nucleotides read TGTGCCAGCAGCCCAACAGAGATAAGAGAGCAGTTCTTC.

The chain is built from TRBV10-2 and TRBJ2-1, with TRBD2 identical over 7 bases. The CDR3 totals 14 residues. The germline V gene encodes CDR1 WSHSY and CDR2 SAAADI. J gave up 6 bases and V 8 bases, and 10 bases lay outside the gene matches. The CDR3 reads CASLGGSYSNEQFF. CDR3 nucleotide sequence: TGCGCCAGCCTGGGCGGGAGTTATTCCAATGAGCAGTTCTTC.

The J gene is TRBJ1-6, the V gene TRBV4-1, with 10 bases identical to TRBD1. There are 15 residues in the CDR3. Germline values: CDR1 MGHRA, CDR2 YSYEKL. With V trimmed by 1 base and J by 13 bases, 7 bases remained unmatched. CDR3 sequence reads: CASSQVGQGFQPLHF. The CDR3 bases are TGCGCCAGCAGCCAAGTGGGACAGGGGTTTCAGCCCCTCCACTTT.

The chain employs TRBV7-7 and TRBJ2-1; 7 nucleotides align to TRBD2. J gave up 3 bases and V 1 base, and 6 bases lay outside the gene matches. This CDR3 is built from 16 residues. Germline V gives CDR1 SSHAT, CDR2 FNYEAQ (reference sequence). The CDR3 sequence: CASSLVWSGIYNEQFF. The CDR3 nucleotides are TGTGCCAGCAGCTTAGTTTGGAGCGGGATCTACAATGAGCAGTTCTTC. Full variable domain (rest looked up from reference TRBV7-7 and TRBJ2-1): GAGVSQSPRYKVTKRGQDVTLRCDPISSHATLYWYQQALGQGPEFLTYFNYEAQPDKSGLPSDRFSAERPEGSISTLTIQRTEQRDSAMYRCASSLVWSGIYNEQFFGPGTRLTVL.

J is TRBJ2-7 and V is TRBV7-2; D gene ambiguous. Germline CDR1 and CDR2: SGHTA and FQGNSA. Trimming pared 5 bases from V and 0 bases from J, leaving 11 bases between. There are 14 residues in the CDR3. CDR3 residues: CASSPPGTSYEQYF. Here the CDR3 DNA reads TGTGCCAGCAGCCCGCCTGGTACCTCCTACGAGCAGTACTTC.

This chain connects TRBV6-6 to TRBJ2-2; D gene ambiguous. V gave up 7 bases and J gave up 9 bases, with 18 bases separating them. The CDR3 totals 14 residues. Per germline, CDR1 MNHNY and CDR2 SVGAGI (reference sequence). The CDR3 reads CASTHSTASWELFF. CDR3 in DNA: TGTGCCAGCACCCACAGTACAGCTTCGTGGGAGCTGTTTTTT.

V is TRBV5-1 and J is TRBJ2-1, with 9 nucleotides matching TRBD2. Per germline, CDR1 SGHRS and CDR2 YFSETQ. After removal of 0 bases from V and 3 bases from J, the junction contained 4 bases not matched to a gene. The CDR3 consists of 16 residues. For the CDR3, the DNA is TGCGCCAGCAGCTTGGGCCTAGCGGGGCTCTACAATGAGCAGTTCTTC. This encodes CASSLGLAGLYNEQFF.

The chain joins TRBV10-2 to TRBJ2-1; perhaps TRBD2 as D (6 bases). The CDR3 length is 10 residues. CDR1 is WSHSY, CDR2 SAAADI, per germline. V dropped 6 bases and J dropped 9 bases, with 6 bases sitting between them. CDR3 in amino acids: CASRAGEQFF. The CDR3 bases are TGCGCCAGCAGAGCGGGTGAGCAGTTCTTC.

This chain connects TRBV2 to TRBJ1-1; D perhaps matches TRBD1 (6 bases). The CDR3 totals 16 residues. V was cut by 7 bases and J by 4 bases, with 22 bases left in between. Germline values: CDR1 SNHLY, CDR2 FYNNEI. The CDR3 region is CASTTDIWGAVTEAFF. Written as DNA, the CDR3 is TGTGCCAGCACCACAGACATATGGGGGGCCGTCACTGAAGCTTTCTTT.

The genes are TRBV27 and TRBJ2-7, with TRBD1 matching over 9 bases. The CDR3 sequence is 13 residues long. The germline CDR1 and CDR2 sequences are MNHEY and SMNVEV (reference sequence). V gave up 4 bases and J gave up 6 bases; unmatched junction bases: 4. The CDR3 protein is CASSSQGAIEQYF. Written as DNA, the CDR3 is TGTGCCAGCAGTTCACAGGGGGCGATCGAGCAGTACTTC.

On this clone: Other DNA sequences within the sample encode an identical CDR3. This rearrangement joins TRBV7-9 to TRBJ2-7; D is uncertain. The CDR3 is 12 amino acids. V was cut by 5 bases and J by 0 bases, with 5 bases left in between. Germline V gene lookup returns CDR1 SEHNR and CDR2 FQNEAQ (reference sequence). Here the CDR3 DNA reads TGTGCCAGCAGCCCTCTCTCCTACGAGCAGTACTTC. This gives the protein CASSPLSYEQYF.

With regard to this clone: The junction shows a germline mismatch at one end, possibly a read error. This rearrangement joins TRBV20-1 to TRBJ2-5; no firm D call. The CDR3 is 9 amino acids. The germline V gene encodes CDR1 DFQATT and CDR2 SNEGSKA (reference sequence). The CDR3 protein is CSARETQYF. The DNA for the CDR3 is TGCAGTGCTCGAGAGACCCAGTACTTC.

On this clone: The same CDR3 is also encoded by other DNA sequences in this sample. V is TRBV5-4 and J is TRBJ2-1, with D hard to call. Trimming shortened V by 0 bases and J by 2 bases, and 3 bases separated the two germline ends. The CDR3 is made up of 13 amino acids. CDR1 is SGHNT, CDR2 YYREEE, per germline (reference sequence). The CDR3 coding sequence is TGTGCCAGCAGCTTGGCTACCTACAATGAGCAGTTCTTC. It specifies CASSLATYNEQFF. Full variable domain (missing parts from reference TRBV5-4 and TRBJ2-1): ETGVTQSPTHLIKTRGQQVTLRCSSQSGHNTVSWYQQALGQGPQFIFQYYREEENGRGNFPPRFSGLQFPNYSSELNVNALELDDSALYLCASSLATYNEQFFGPGTRLTVL.

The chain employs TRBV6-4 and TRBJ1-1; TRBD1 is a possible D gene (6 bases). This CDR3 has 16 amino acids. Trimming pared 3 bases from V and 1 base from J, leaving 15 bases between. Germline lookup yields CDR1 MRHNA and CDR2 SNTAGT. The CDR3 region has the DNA TGTGCCAGCAGTGAAGAGAAGGGGGTGGGGAACACTGAAGCTTTCTTT. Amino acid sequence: CASSEEKGVGNTEAFF.

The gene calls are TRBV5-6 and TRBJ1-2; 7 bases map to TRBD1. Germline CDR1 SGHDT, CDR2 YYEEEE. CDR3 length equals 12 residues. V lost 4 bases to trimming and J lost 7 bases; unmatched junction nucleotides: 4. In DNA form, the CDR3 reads TGTGCCAGCAGCCCCACAGGGGTTGGCTACACCTTC. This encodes CASSPTGVGYTF.

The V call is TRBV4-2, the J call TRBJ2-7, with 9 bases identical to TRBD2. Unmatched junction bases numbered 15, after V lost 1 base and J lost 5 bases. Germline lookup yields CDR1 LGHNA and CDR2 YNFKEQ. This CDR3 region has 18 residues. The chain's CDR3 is CASSQVLAGVSLVDEQYF. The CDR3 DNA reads TGTGCCAGCAGCCAAGTGTTAGCGGGAGTGTCCCTTGTCGACGAGCAGTACTTC.

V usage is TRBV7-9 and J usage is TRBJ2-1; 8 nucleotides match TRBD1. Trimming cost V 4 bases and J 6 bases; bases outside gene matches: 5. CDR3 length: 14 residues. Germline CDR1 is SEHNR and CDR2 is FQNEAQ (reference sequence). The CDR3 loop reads CASSSDRVLNEQFF. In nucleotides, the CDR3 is TGTGCCAGCAGCTCGGACAGGGTCCTCAATGAGCAGTTCTTC.

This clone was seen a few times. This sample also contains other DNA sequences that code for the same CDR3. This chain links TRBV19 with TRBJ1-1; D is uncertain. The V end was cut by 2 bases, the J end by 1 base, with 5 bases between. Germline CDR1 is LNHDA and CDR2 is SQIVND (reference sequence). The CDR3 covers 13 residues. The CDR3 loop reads CASSISGNTEAFF. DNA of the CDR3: TGTGCCAGTAGTATATCAGGGAACACTGAAGCTTTCTTT. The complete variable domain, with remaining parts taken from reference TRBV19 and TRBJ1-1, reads DGGITQSPKYLFRKEGQNVTLSCEQNLNHDAMYWYRQDPGQGLRLIYYSQIVNDFQKGDIAEGYSVSREKKESFPLTVTSAQKNPTAFYLCASSISGNTEAFFGQGTRLTVV.

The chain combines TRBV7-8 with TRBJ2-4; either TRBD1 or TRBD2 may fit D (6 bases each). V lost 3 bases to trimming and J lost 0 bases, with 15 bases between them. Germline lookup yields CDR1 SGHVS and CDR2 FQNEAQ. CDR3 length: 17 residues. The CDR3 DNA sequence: TGTGCCAGCAGCTTGACTAGTTGGGACATAGCCAAAAACATTCAGTACTTC. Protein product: CASSLTSWDIAKNIQYF.

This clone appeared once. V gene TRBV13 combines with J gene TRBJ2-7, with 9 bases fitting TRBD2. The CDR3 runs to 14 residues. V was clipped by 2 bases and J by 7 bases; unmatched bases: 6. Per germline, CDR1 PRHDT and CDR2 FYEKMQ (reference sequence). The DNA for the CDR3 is TGTGCCAGCAGCTTATGGGCGGGAGGGAAAGAGCAGTACTTC. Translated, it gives CASSLWAGGKEQYF. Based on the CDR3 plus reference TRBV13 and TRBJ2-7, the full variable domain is AAGVIQSPRHLIKEKRETATLKCYPIPRHDTVYWYQQGPGQDPQFLISFYEKMQSDKGSIPDRFSAQQFSDYHSELNMSSLELGDSALYFCASSLWAGGKEQYFGPGTRLTVT.

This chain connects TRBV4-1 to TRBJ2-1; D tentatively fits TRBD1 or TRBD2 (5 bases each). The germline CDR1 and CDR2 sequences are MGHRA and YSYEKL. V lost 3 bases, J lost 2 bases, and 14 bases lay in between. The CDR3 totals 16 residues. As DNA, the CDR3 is TGCGCCAGCAGCCACCGGGACCAAGGCGCCTACAATGAGCAGTTCTTC. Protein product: CASSHRDQGAYNEQFF.